Following are 3 T cell receptor beta chains from one sample sequenced in a study of T cell repertoires in cytomegalovirus infection. TCRdb called the reads again in MiXCR, with one record for every CDR3 protein. The table lists 300,000 or so distinct CDR3 sequences, roughly a quarter of them singletons. The sample comprised PBMCs. These receptors were obtained from a human donor in good health (CMV status not recorded). Some clones in this sample may be carry-over from other donors' samples.

This clonotype was found a few times. The V call is TRBV12-3 or TRBV12-4, the J call TRBJ2-7; 12 bases map to TRBD2. Germline trimming cut 3 bases from V and 4 bases from J; bases unmatched to any gene: 4. CDR3 length: 15 amino acids. This CDR3 reads CASSLTSGGPYEQYF. CDR3 in DNA: TGTGCCAGCAGTTTGACTAGCGGGGGACCTTACGAGCAGTACTTC.

This clonotype was seen many times. The V gene is TRBV7-2, the J gene TRBJ2-5, with D maybe TRBD1 (6 bases). Trimming left V 2 bases short and J 4 bases short, with 17 bases between. CDR1 and CDR2 from the germline V gene are SGHTA and FQGNSA. The CDR3 consists of 16 residues. The CDR3 DNA follows: TGTGCCAGCAGCTTATTTAAACAGGGAGTCGGAGAGACCCAGTACTTC. It translates to CASSLFKQGVGETQYF.

The table lists this clonotype with a few counts. The genes are TRBV5-1 and TRBJ1-2; D is undetermined. The CDR3 runs to 13 residues. Trimming cost V 3 bases and J 8 bases, with 14 bases left between them. Germline loops: CDR1 SGHRS, CDR2 YFSETQ. The CDR3 here is CASSSHDLDGYTF. The CDR3 DNA sequence: TGCGCCAGCAGCTCCCATGATCTAGACGGCTACACCTTC.